Described below is a single TCR beta chain sequence and its context. The antigen remains unidentified. The germline gives CDR1 MNHNS, CDR2 SASEGT. The V gene lost 1 base and the J gene lost 5 bases, with 14 bases spanning the gap. There are 15 residues in the CDR3. This sample stems from a study of T cell responses to AZD1222 COVID-19 vaccine. Study overall: Second-dose intervals near 4 or 12 weeks were combined. The study, taken as a whole, reports: Vaccination with two AZD1222 doses was followed by a rise in Spike-specific TCR breadth and depth. Donors were mostly white British, more females; clonal diversity possibly underestimated.

Only in-frame clones appear in the TCRdb table, and some are missing; sequencing was by immunoSEQ multiplex PCR. The table shows some 86,000 clones, with roughly nine tenths occurring only once. This receptor was identified in an adult in good health. The chain has TRBV6-1 and TRBJ2-5; the D call may be TRBD1 or TRBD2 (5 bases each). Sequencing was performed on peripheral blood, taken on day 0 of AZD1222 vaccination. The chain's CDR3 is CASSEGRQGGETQYF. In DNA, the CDR3 is TGTGCCAGCAGTGAAGGGCGGCAGGGCGGGGAGACCCAGTACTTC.